This T cell receptor beta chain was found in a study of Ad26.COV2.S vaccination and SARS-CoV-2 variants. For the study at large: Ad26.COV2.S shots went into the muscle once or twice, 56 days apart.

As regards this clone: Its target is unknown. The same CDR3 can be traced to other DNA sequences in this sample.

This table comes from immunoSEQ multiplex PCR, and its TCRdb copy is limited to in-frame clones, with some not included. The sample holds 350,000 to 600,000 clones, 89% seen once. The V end lost 5 bases, the J end lost 1 base, and 8 bases lay between the germline ends. This CDR3 has 13 amino acids. Germline CDR1 is MDHEN and CDR2 is SYDVKM. Described treatment: over 15 received Ad26.COV2.S at low or high dose, single or two shots; about 5 received placebo; per-sample allocation not given. Collection of samples fell on day 63 after the first vaccine or placebo injection. Adults aged 18-55 years in Boston included the donor. Findings and limits, study-wide: Breadth and depth estimates from TCRs may understate total T cell responses. Similar non-spike TCR breadth was observed in recipients of vaccine and of placebo.

The sequences come from peripheral blood, collected in a trial of Ad26.COV2.S vaccine versus placebo. The receptor was derived from a person aged 18-60 years who received the Ad26.COV2.S COVID-19 vaccine or a placebo. V usage is TRBV28 and J usage is TRBJ1-1; D is unclear. DNA for the CDR3: TGTGCCAGCAGTCCCAGACCGAACACTGAAGCTTTCTTT. As protein: CASSPRPNTEAFF.